This T cell receptor (beta chain) stems from a study of blood T cells in healthy people across ages. Study-wide points: With naive T cell percentage, TCR beta diversity showed a strong correlation. There were more naive CD4+ cells and higher diversity in long-lived donors than in aged donors.

A J-beta primer mix and a sample-barcoded 5' primer were used in a second PCR of roughly 6 to 11 cycles. Every cDNA was tagged by a template-switch adaptor with 12 random nucleotides. TCRdb ran MiXCR on the 5' RACE reads and lists one entry per CDR3 protein. The table has about 650,000 distinct CDR3 sequences, around 32% seen once. The study drew donors from healthy Caucasian individuals in Russia aged roughly 6 to 90. Comments on this clonotype: What it recognizes is unknown. At one end the junction does not follow the germline gene, possibly because of a read error.

The receptor was derived from a woman of 80 years or more in good health. The source material was blood.

The DNA of the CDR3 is TGTACCAGCAGTCCAGGGGCGAGGGGTACAGATACGCAGTATTTT. This codes for CTSSPGARGTDTQYF. V is TRBV7-6 and J is TRBJ2-3; possible D gene TRBD1, 6 bases. This CDR3 is 15 amino acids long. Germline V CDR1 and CDR2: SGHVS, FNYEAQ.